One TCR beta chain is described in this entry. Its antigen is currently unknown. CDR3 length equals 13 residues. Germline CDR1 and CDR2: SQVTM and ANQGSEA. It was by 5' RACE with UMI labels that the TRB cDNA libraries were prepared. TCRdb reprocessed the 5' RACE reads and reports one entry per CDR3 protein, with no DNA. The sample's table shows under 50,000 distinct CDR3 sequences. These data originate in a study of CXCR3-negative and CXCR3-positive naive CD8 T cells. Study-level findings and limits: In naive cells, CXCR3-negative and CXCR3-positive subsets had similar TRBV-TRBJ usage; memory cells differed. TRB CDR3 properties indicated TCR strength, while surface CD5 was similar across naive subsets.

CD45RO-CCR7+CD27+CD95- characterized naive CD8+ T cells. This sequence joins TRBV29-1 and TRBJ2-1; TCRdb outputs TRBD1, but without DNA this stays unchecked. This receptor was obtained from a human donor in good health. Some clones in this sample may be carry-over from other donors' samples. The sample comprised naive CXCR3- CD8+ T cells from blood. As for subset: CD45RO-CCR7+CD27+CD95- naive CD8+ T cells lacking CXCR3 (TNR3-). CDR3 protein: CSSLQGDYNEQFF.